This T cell receptor (beta chain) was documented in a study of T cells in Graves' hyperthyroidism and ophthalmopathy. Study observations and caveats: Most thyroid clonotypes that were expanded above 0.001 also turned up in blood.

Researchers amplified the TCR beta CDR3 regions from RNA transcripts. HTBI primers were employed in a first-round RT-PCR of the TCR CDR3. TCRdb passed the multiplex PCR reads through MiXCR, listing each CDR3 protein once. The data show hundreds of thousands of distinct CDR3 sequences, less than 25% seen once. Exclusion criteria comprised uncontrolled infection, other autoimmune disease, pregnancy or lactation. This clonotype was found a few times. Its antigen is currently unknown. This sequence was found in a man aged 25-45 years with Graves' ophthalmopathy. The specimen was blood.

CDR3 residues: CASSQEDTGLPREQFF. The CDR3 nucleotides are TGCGCCAGCAGCCAAGAAGATACGGGCCTCCCACGAGAGCAGTTCTTC. V gene TRBV4-1 combines with J gene TRBJ2-1; D gene ambiguous. The germline V gene encodes CDR1 MGHRA and CDR2 YSYEKL. The V gene lost 0 bases and the J gene lost 10 bases, with 19 bases spanning the gap. This CDR3 is built from 16 residues.